A single sample gave rise to the 2 T cell receptor beta chains below, sequenced in a study of T cells after yellow fever vaccination. TCRdb redid the calling of the 5' RACE reads with MiXCR, one entry per CDR3 protein. The data show about 110,000 distinct CDR3 sequences, roughly 8.9% seen once. The specimen comprised CD8+ T cells sorted from PBMCs, sampled 45 days after the yellow fever booster vaccination. The receptors shown here come from a man aged 25-40 years who received the YFV17D yellow fever vaccine.

This clonotype was counted ten times or more. The chain links TRBV4-3 to TRBJ2-2; no definite D call. The CDR3 is 15 residues long. Germline V lookup: CDR1 LGHNA, CDR2 YSLEER. Trimming took off 1 base at V and 10 bases at J, with 16 bases between the two ends. CDR3 residues: CASSQGASKIAELFF. DNA of the CDR3: TGCGCCAGCAGCCAAGGAGCCAGCAAAATTGCGGAGCTGTTTTTT.

This clonotype has at least ten counts. This rearrangement joins TRBV28 to TRBJ2-7; no clear D. The CDR3 consists of 12 residues. CDR1 and CDR2 (germline): MDHEN, SYDVKM. Trimming cost V 6 bases and J 1 base, with 7 bases left between them. This chain's CDR3 is CASRDPSYEQYF. The DNA of the CDR3 is TGTGCCAGCAGGGACCCTTCCTACGAGCAGTACTTC.